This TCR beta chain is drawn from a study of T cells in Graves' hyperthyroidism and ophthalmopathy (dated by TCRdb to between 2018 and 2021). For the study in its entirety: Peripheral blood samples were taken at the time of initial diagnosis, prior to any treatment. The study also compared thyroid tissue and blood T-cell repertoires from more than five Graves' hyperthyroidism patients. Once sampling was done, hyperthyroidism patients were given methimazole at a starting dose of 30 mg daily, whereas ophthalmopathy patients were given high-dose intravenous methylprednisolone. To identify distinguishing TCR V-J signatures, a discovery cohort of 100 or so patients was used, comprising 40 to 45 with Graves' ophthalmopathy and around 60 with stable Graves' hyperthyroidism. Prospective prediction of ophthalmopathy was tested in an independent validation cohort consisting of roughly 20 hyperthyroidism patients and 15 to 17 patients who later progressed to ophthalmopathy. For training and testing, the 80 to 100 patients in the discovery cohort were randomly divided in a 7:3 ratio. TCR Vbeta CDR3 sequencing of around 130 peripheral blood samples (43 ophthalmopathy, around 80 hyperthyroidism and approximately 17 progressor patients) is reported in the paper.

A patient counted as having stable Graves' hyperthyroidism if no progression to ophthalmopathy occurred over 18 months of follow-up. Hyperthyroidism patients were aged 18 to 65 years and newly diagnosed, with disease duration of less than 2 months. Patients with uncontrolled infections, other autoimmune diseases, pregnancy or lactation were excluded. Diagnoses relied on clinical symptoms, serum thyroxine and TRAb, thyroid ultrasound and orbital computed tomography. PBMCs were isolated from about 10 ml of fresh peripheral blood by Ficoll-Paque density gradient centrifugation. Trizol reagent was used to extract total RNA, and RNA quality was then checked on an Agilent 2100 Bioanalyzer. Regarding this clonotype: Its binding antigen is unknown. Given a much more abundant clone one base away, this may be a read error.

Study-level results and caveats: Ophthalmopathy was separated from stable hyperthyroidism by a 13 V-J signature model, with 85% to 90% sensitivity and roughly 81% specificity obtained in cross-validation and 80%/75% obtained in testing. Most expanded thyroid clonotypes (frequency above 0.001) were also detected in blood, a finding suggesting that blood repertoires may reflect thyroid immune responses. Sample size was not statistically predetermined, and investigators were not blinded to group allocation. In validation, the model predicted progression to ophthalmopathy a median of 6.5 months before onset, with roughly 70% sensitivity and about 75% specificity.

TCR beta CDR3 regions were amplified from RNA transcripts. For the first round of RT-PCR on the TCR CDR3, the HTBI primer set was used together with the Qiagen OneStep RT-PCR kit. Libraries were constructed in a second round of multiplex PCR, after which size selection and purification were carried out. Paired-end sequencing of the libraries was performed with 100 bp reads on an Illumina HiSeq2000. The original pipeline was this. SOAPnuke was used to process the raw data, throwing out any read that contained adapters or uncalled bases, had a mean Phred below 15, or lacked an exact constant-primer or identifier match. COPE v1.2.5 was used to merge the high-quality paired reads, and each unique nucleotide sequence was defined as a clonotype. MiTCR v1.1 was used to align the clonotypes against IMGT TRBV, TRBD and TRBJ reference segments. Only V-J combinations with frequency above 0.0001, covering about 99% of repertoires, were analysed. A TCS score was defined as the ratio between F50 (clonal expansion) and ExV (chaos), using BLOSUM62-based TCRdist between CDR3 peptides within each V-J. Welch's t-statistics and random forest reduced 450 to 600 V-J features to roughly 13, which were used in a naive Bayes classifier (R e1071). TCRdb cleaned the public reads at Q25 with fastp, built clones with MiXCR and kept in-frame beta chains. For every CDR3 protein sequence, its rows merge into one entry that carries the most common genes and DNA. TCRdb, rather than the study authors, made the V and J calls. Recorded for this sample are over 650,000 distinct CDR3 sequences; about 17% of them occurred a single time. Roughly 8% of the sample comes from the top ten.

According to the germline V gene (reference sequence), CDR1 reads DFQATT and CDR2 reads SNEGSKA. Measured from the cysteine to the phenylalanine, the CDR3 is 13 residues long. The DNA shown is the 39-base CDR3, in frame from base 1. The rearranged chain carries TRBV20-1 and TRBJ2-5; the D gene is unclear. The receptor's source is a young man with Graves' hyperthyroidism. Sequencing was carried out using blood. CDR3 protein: CSARQTYQETRYF. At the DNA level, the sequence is TGCAGTGCTAGGCAGACTTACCAAGAGACCCGGTACTTC.